The rows below give T cell receptor beta chains drawn from one sample of a study of control samples from healthy donors and cancer patients. TCRdb's copy holds only in-frame clones and misses some; the assay was immunoSEQ multiplex PCR. The sample contains 150,000 or so clones, 88% of which appear only once. Specimen: blood. The receptors were gathered from a woman aged 25 to 45 in good health. Both conserved end residues are part of each CDR3. Fields, in order: CDR3 DNA, CDR3 protein, D gene, CDR3 length, clone size, J gene, V gene. D genes are given only for firm matches. Size is stated for part of the rows, as once, few or many counts, or as a class when the clone is expanded.

TGTGCCAGCAGCTCTCCCCTCCCAGATACGCAGTATTTT CASSSPLPDTQYF - 13 - TRBJ2-3 TRBV5-5
TGTGCCATCAGTGAGTCGGACAGACCGAGCACAGATACGCAGTATTTT CAISESDRPSTDTQYF - 16 - TRBJ2-3 TRBV10-3
TGTGCCAGCAGCTTGGCGTACGGGACCCCCAACGAGCAGTACTTC CASSLAYGTPNEQYF - 15 few TRBJ2-7 TRBV7-6
TGTGCCAGCAGACCTGGGGGCGAGACCTACGAGCAGTACTTC CASRPGGETYEQYF - 14 - TRBJ2-7 TRBV7-9
TGTGCCAGCAGTTTGGGCGGGAGGGCTGACGAGCAGTTCTTC CASSLGGRADEQFF TRBD2 14 once TRBJ2-1 TRBV28
TGCGCCAGCAGCCAAGCAGTGGGACCAAGAGATACGCAGTATTTT CASSQAVGPRDTQYF - 15 - TRBJ2-3 TRBV4-1
TGCGCCAGCAGCCCGACTAGCGGGGGGGCGTTGGAGACCCAGTACTTC CASSPTSGGALETQYF TRBD2 16 - TRBJ2-5 TRBV4-1
TGTGCCAGCTCTCCCAACACAGATACGCAGTATTTT CASSPNTDTQYF - 12 - TRBJ2-3 TRBV9
TGTGCCTGGAGGGGAGTGATCCCTGAAGCTTTCTTT CAWRGVIPEAFF - 12 once TRBJ1-1 TRBV30
TGTGCCAGCAGCGCCGGGGGGATAGCGGGAGAAAATGAGCAGTTCTTC CASSAGGIAGENEQFF TRBD2 16 once TRBJ2-1 TRBV13
TGTGCCAGCAGCCCCACTGGGGGCACTGAAGCTTTCTTT CASSPTGGTEAFF - 13 - TRBJ1-1 TRBV9
TGTGCCACCAGTGGAGAGGGGGCCCAAGAGACCCAGTACTTC CATSGEGAQETQYF TRBD1 14 - TRBJ2-5 TRBV24-1
TGTGCCAGTAGTATCTTTGCCGGAGAGGGCGCCTACGAGCAGTACTTC CASSIFAGEGAYEQYF - 16 - TRBJ2-7 TRBV19
TGTGCCAGTAGTCTGAAACAGGGGGGCACTGAAGCTTTCTTT CASSLKQGGTEAFF TRBD1 14 - TRBJ1-1 TRBV19
TGTGCCAGCAGTGGGACTCCCCGAGGGAATGAGCAGTTCTTC CASSGTPRGNEQFF - 14 - TRBJ2-1 TRBV11-2
TGTGCCAGCACCCCGATCGGGGATTCCGAAGATACGCAGTATTTT CASTPIGDSEDTQYF - 15 once TRBJ2-3 TRBV27
TGTGCCAGCAGCACACGATGGGGCAGGTTTTCCGGGGATGAGGAGACCCAGTACTTC CASSTRWGRFSGDEETQYF - 19 - TRBJ2-5 TRBV4-2
TGCAGCGCCATCCACTCAGGCCAGTCTAACTATGGCTACACCTTC CSAIHSGQSNYGYTF - 15 once TRBJ1-2 TRBV29-1
TGTGCCAGCAGCCAAGATTCCGCCCTCAATCAGCCCCAGCATTTT CASSQDSALNQPQHF - 15 - TRBJ1-5 TRBV4-2
TGTGCCAGCAGCCCGGTTGCAAACACTGAAGCTTTCTTT CASSPVANTEAFF - 13 - TRBJ1-1 TRBV12-3/TRBV12-4
TGCGCCAGCAGTGTCACCGGGGAGCTGTTTTTT CASSVTGELFF - 11 - TRBJ2-2 TRBV10-2
TGTGCCAGCAGAGACACCGGGGGCACCTACTATGGCTACACCTTC CASRDTGGTYYGYTF - 15 - TRBJ1-2 TRBV21-1
TGCGCCAGCAGCCACGGGACTACCCCGGCGAATGAGCAGTTCTTC CASSHGTTPANEQFF TRBD2 15 - TRBJ2-1 TRBV5-1
TGTGCCAGCAGGAGACAGGGAAGCGAGCAGTACTTC CASRRQGSEQYF TRBD1 12 - TRBJ2-7 TRBV2
TGTGCCAGCAGCTCCGGGACAGGGTACACCGGGGAGCTGTTTTTT CASSSGTGYTGELFF TRBD1 15 - TRBJ2-2 TRBV5-6
TGTGCCAGCAGCCGAGGGGCAGGGATGAACACTGAAGCTTTCTTT CASSRGAGMNTEAFF - 15 - TRBJ1-1 TRBV7-9
TGTGCCAGTATGGCGGCGCCTGGGGCCAACGTCCTGACTTTC CASMAAPGANVLTF - 14 - TRBJ2-6 TRBV19
TGTGCTAGTGGTCCCGACAGGGGGTTCGGGGAGCTGTTTTTT CASGPDRGFGELFF TRBD1 14 - TRBJ2-2 TRBV12-5